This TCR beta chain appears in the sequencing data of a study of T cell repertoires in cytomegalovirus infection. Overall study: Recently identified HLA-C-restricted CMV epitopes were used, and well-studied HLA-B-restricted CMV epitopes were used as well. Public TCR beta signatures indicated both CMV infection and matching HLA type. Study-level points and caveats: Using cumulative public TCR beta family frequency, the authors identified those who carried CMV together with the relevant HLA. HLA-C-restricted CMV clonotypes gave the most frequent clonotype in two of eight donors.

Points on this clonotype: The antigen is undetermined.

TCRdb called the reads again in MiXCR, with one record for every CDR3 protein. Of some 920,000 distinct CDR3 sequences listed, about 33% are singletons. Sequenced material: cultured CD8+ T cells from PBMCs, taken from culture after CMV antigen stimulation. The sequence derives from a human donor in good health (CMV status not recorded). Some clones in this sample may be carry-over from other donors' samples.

This CDR3 is CASTGTHVNYGYTF. The DNA for the CDR3 is TGTGCCAGCACCGGGACTCACGTTAACTATGGCTACACCTTC. The genes are TRBV6-5 and TRBJ1-2; D perhaps matches TRBD1 (5 bases). The germline CDR1 and CDR2 sequences are MNHEY and SVGAGI. Trimming shortened V by 7 bases and J by 1 base, and 13 bases separated the two germline ends. The CDR3 totals 14 residues.